The 28 T cell receptor beta chains below all came from one sample that was sequenced in a study of blood T cell repertoires in COVID-19. The data were produced by immunoSEQ multiplex PCR, yet TCRdb's version contains in-frame clones alone and is incomplete. The sample lists fewer than 90,000 clones, just over 85% seen once, with 1.9% in the top ten. Sequenced material: peripheral blood. The receptors shown here come from a woman older than 75 with active or convalescent COVID-19.

This chain links TRBV5-1 with TRBJ2-1; TRBD2 agrees at 7 bases. The CDR3 is 13 residues long. The V gene's germline CDR1 is SGHRS and CDR2 YFSETQ. J gave up 10 bases and V 1 base, and 5 bases lay outside the gene matches. CDR3 coding DNA: TGCGCCAGCAGCTTGTCCCGACTAGCCGAGCAGTTCTTC. This translates into CASSLSRLAEQFF. Full variable domain (rest looked up from reference TRBV5-1 and TRBJ2-1): KAGVTQTPRYLIKTRGQQVTLSCSPISGHRSVSWYQQTPGQGLQFLFEYFSETQRNKGNFPGRFSGRQFSNSRSEMNVSTLELGDSALYLCASSLSRLAEQFFGPGTRLTVL.

The CDR3 region is CATSFSGRACEQYF. In DNA, the CDR3 is TGTGCCACCAGCTTTAGCGGGAGGGCGTGCGAGCAGTACTTC. The chain uses TRBV24-1 and TRBJ2-7, with 11 bases aligning to TRBD2. In germline, CDR1 is KGHDR, CDR2 SFDVKD. J was trimmed by 6 bases and V by 7 bases; bases with no gene match: 7. This CDR3 region has 14 residues.

The rearrangement joins TRBV19 to TRBJ1-6; a possible D gene is TRBD1 (6 bases). Germline lookup yields CDR1 LNHDA and CDR2 SQIVND (reference sequence). Trimming shortened V by 7 bases and J by 6 bases, and 16 bases separated the two germline ends. The CDR3 extends over 15 amino acids. CDR3 bases: TGTGCCAGTACCGTGACAGGCTCTGGTAATTCACCCCTCCACTTT. Translated, it gives CASTVTGSGNSPLHF.

This clone came up once. The rearrangement uses TRBV19 and TRBJ1-1; D perhaps matches TRBD1 (5 bases). In germline, CDR1 is LNHDA, CDR2 SQIVND (reference sequence). This CDR3 contains 14 residues. With 8 bases removed from V and 4 bases from J, the gap between germline ends came to 17 bases. DNA for the CDR3: TGTGCCAGTTCCCCGTTTGGGGGGAGCACTGAAGCTTTCTTT. Translated, it gives CASSPFGGSTEAFF. The full variable domain, its missing parts supplied by reference TRBV19 and TRBJ1-1, is DGGITQSPKYLFRKEGQNVTLSCEQNLNHDAMYWYRQDPGQGLRLIYYSQIVNDFQKGDIAEGYSVSREKKESFPLTVTSAQKNPTAFYLCASSPFGGSTEAFFGQGTRLTVV.

The chain combines TRBV6-5 with TRBJ1-1; no clear D gene. V was clipped by 4 bases and J by 0 bases, with 6 bases between them. This CDR3 is built from 13 residues. Per the germline V gene, CDR1 is MNHEY and CDR2 is SVGAGI. CDR3 coding DNA: TGTGCCAGCAGTTCCCCGGTGAACACTGAAGCTTTCTTT. This gives the protein CASSSPVNTEAFF.

V and J are TRBV6-5 and TRBJ1-1, with 7 bases aligning to TRBD1. The V gene's germline CDR1 is MNHEY and CDR2 SVGAGI. The CDR3 contains 14 residues. V lost 2 bases to trimming and J lost 4 bases; unmatched junction nucleotides: 4. CDR3 region: CASSYRQGGTEAFF. The CDR3, as DNA: TGTGCCAGCAGTTACCGACAGGGAGGCACTGAAGCTTTCTTT.

The rearrangement uses TRBV10-3 and TRBJ1-2; D might be TRBD1 (5 bases). CDR1 and CDR2 from the germline V gene are ENHRY and SYGVKD. V lost 3 bases and J 4 bases, leaving 6 bases between the germline ends. CDR3 size: 12 residues. Here the CDR3 reads CAISDDSYGYTF. The CDR3, as DNA: TGTGCCATCAGTGATGACAGCTATGGCTACACCTTC.

The CDR3 nucleotides are TGCGCCAGCAGCCTGACAGAGAGCTCCTACGAGCAGTACTTC. Amino acids: CASSLTESSYEQYF. V is TRBV4-1 and J is TRBJ2-7, with D perhaps TRBD1 (5 bases). Germline CDR1 is MGHRA and CDR2 is YSYEKL. Deletions cut 4 bases from V and 0 bases from J, with 10 bases between. This CDR3 spans 14 amino acids.

This chain connects TRBV3-1 (or the pseudogene TRBV3-2) to TRBJ1-1; D remains ambiguous. The germline V gene has CDR1 LGHDT and CDR2 YNNKEL (reference sequence). The CDR3 is made up of 15 amino acids. V was clipped by 0 bases and J by 5 bases, with 13 bases between them. CDR3 nucleotide sequence: TGTGCCAGCAGCCAAGATCCCCCAAGAGTTACTGAAGCTTTCTTT. Amino acids: CASSQDPPRVTEAFF.

This clone was observed a few times. The chain couples TRBV11-2 to TRBJ1-4; D is possibly TRBD1 (5 bases). The CDR3 is 13 residues long. From germline, CDR1 is SGHAT and CDR2 FQNNGV. V gave up 3 bases and J gave up 5 bases, with 7 bases separating them. CDR3 sequence: CASSFYRNEKLFF. The CDR3 coding sequence is TGTGCCAGCAGCTTTTACAGGAATGAAAAACTGTTTTTT.

In DNA form, the CDR3 reads TGTGCCAGCAGTCCGGACAGCATGAACACTGAAGCTTTCTTT. This translates into CASSPDSMNTEAFF. The rearrangement links TRBV5-4 to TRBJ1-1; a possible D gene is TRBD1 (6 bases). Germline CDR1 is SGHNT and CDR2 is YYREEE (reference sequence). This CDR3 is 14 amino acids long. Trimming stripped 5 bases from V and 0 bases from J, with 11 bases between. Looking up the rest from reference TRBV5-4 and TRBJ1-1 gives the full variable domain: ETGVTQSPTHLIKTRGQQVTLRCSSQSGHNTVSWYQQALGQGPQFIFQYYREEENGRGNFPPRFSGLQFPNYSSELNVNALELDDSALYLCASSPDSMNTEAFFGQGTRLTVV.

V and J are TRBV20-1 and TRBJ1-1, with 7 bases identical to TRBD1. The CDR3 runs to 14 residues. Trimming at V came to 3 bases and at J to 8 bases, leaving 12 bases not matched to a gene. Germline CDR1 reads DFQATT; CDR2 reads SNEGSKA (reference sequence). The CDR3 spells CSASAPPGGLEAFF. Written as DNA, the CDR3 is TGCAGTGCTAGTGCCCCTCCAGGGGGTTTAGAAGCTTTCTTT.

The chain couples TRBV9 to TRBJ2-5; TRBD2 matches at 10 bases. V lost 4 bases and J lost 5; bases outside the gene matches: 8. CDR3 size: 15 residues. Germline V lookup: CDR1 SGDLS, CDR2 YYNGEE. This chain's CDR3 is CASSYGLADVETQYF. DNA of the CDR3: TGTGCCAGCAGCTACGGACTAGCGGACGTGGAGACCCAGTACTTC.

This clone was seen more than once but under ten times. The chain joins TRBV10-2 to TRBJ1-3, with D possibly being TRBD1 (6 bases). The CDR3 sequence is 14 residues long. Trimming left V 4 bases short and J 2 bases short, with 9 bases between. Germline assignment: CDR1 WSHSY and CDR2 SAAADI. CDR3 residues: CASSVGDTGNTIYF. The CDR3 DNA reads as TGCGCCAGCAGTGTAGGGGACACTGGAAACACCATATATTTT.

V and J are TRBV21-1 and TRBJ2-1; the D segment call TRBD2 is taken from the table without a DNA check. TRBV21-1 is noted as a pseudogene. This CDR3 contains 16 residues. The CDR3 region has the DNA TGTGCCAGCAGCAAACTACTGGACGGGAATGAGGATGAGCAGTTCTTC. As protein: CASSKLLDGNEDEQFF.

The rearrangement uses TRBV9 and TRBJ2-7; 10 bases match TRBD2. The CDR3 has 16 residues. Trimming took 9 bases from V and 2 from J; bases not matched to a gene: 14. Germline CDR1 reads SGDLS; CDR2 reads YYNGEE. The CDR3 region is CANWGLAGVQTYEQYF. The CDR3 DNA reads TGTGCCAACTGGGGGCTAGCGGGAGTCCAAACCTACGAGCAGTACTTC. Based on the CDR3 plus reference TRBV9 and TRBJ2-7, the full variable domain is DSGVTQTPKHLITATGQRVTLRCSPRSGDLSVYWYQQSLDQGLQFLIQYYNGEERAKGNILERFSAQQFPDLHSELNLSSLELGDSALYFCANWGLAGVQTYEQYFGPGTRLTVT.

This clone appeared a few times. The chain combines TRBV7-9 with TRBJ1-1; a weak D match, TRBD1 (5 bases). The CDR3 contains 12 residues. Trimming took off 7 bases at V and 1 base at J, with 7 bases between the two ends. Looked up from germline, CDR1 is SEHNR and CDR2 is FQNEAQ (reference sequence). CDR3 region: CASTDRNTEAFF. Here the CDR3 DNA reads TGTGCCAGCACAGACAGGAACACTGAAGCTTTCTTT.

The rearrangement joins TRBV7-9 to TRBJ1-6; D possibly corresponds to TRBD1 (6 bases). Trimming cost V 11 bases and J 9 bases, with 14 bases left between them. Germline V gene data show CDR1 as SEHNR and CDR2 as FQNEAQ (reference sequence). The CDR3 spans 12 residues. In DNA form, the CDR3 reads TGTGCCTCCGCCTCAGGGGTTTCACCCCTCCACTTT. This encodes CASASGVSPLHF. The full variable domain, with the rest looked up from reference TRBV7-9 and TRBJ1-6, is DTGVSQNPRHKITKRGQNVTFRCDPISEHNRLYWYRQTLGQGPEFLTYFQNEAQLEKSRLLSDRFSAERPKGSFSTLEIQRTEQGDSAMYLCASASGVSPLHFGNGTRLTVT.

The chain has TRBV5-1 and TRBJ1-1; D call uncertain. Trimming pared 2 bases from V and 0 bases from J, leaving 17 bases between. CDR1 is SGHRS, CDR2 YFSETQ, per germline. There are 17 residues in the CDR3. The CDR3 loop is CASSLTWAGSMNTEAFF. The CDR3 DNA follows: TGCGCCAGCAGCTTAACATGGGCGGGTTCCATGAACACTGAAGCTTTCTTT.

This rearrangement joins TRBV4-3 to TRBJ2-7, with D possibly TRBD2 on 5 matching bases. Trimming removed 0 bases from V and 0 bases from J, with 12 bases in between. The CDR3 runs to 16 residues. The V gene's germline CDR1 is LGHNA and CDR2 YSLEER. DNA of the CDR3: TGCGCCAGCAGCCAAGATCGGACTGCTAGCTCCTACGAGCAGTACTTC. Protein product: CASSQDRTASSYEQYF.

This clone showed up just a few times. In nucleotides, the CDR3 is TGCGCCAGCAGCCAAGCTCTCGGGGCCAACGTCCTGACTTTC. Amino acid sequence: CASSQALGANVLTF. The V gene is TRBV4-3, the J gene TRBJ2-6; no reliable D call. Germline V gene sequence: CDR1 LGHNA, CDR2 YSLEER. CDR3 length: 14 residues. V lost 1 base and J lost 4, with 5 bases in between.

This chain uses TRBV2 with TRBJ2-7, with D perhaps TRBD1 (6 bases). V lost 6 bases and J 4 bases, leaving 16 bases between the germline ends. Germline CDR1 is SNHLY and CDR2 is FYNNEI. There are 14 residues in the CDR3. The CDR3 DNA is TGTGCCAGCAGAAGGATGGTACAGGGTTACGAGCAGTACTTC. Protein sequence: CASRRMVQGYEQYF.

The chain employs TRBV29-1 and TRBJ2-1, with 10 bases aligning to TRBD1. The trim removed 5 bases at V and 3 bases at J, leaving 4 bases unmatched. This CDR3 contains 14 residues. Per germline, CDR1 SQVTM and CDR2 ANQGSEA. CDR3 sequence (DNA): TGCAGCGTTTGGAGGGACAGGGGCTACAATGAGCAGTTCTTC. It codes for CSVWRDRGYNEQFF.

The chain links TRBV13 to TRBJ2-1; D possibly corresponds to TRBD2 (6 bases). CDR1 and CDR2 (germline): PRHDT, FYEKMQ (reference sequence). This CDR3 contains 11 residues. Trimming pared 6 bases from V and 10 bases from J, leaving 10 bases between. The CDR3 region has the DNA TGTGCCAGCAGTTTGAGCGGGGAGCAGTTCTTC. It is translated as CASSLSGEQFF.

The chain employs TRBV18 and TRBJ1-2; 7 positions agree with TRBD1. The trim removed 2 bases at V and 9 bases at J, leaving 9 bases unmatched. CDR1 is KGHSH and CDR2 is LQKENI in the germline V gene. The CDR3 sequence is 14 residues long. The CDR3 loop is CASSPTNRGQSYTF. CDR3 coding DNA: TGTGCCAGCTCACCAACTAACAGGGGTCAAAGCTACACCTTC.

The rearrangement uses TRBV27 and TRBJ1-1, with D possibly TRBD1 on 5 matching bases. V was trimmed by 4 bases and J by 3 bases, leaving 12 bases between them. The CDR3 runs to 14 residues. Germline lookup yields CDR1 MNHEY and CDR2 SMNVEV (reference sequence). The CDR3 nucleotides read TGTGCCAGCAGTTACGCCGGGGGGTACACTGAAGCTTTCTTT. Translated: CASSYAGGYTEAFF.

The chain combines TRBV5-1 with TRBJ1-2; a weak D match, TRBD1 (5 bases). Germline values: CDR1 SGHRS, CDR2 YFSETQ. V was trimmed by 0 bases and J by 5 bases, leaving 17 bases between them. This CDR3 spans 16 amino acids. CDR3 region: CASSLVGGSEVYGYTF. The DNA of the CDR3 is TGCGCCAGCAGCTTGGTGGGGGGATCGGAGGTTTATGGCTACACCTTC.

This chain connects TRBV6-5 to TRBJ2-6; 7 bases line up with TRBD1. The V and J ends lost 2 bases and 3 bases, in that order; junction bases with no gene match: 4. Germline CDR1 is MNHEY and CDR2 is SVGAGI. The CDR3 runs to 16 residues. CDR3: CASSYMRGHGANVLTF. In DNA form, the CDR3 reads TGTGCCAGCAGTTACATGAGGGGGCATGGGGCCAACGTCCTGACTTTC.